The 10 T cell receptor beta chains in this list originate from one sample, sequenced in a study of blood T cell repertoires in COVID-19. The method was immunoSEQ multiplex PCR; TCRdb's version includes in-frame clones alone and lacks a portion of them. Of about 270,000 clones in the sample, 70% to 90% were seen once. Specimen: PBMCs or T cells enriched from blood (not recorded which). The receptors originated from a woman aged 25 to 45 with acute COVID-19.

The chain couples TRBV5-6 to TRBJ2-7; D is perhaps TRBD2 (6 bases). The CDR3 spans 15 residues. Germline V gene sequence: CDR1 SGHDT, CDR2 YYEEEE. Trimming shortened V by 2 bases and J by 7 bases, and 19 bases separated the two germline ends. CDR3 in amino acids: CASSFGGSGLGEQYF. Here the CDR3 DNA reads TGTGCCAGCAGCTTCGGAGGGTCTGGCTTGGGGGAGCAGTACTTC.

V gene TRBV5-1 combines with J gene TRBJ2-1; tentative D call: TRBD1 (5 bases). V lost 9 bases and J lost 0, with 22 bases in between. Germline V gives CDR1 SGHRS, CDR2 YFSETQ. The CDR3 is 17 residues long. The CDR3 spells CAIPLPDKRSSYNEQFF. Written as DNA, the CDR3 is TGCGCCATTCCGCTCCCGGACAAGAGAAGCTCCTACAATGAGCAGTTCTTC. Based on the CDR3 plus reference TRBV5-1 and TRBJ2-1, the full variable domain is KAGVTQTPRYLIKTRGQQVTLSCSPISGHRSVSWYQQTPGQGLQFLFEYFSETQRNKGNFPGRFSGRQFSNSRSEMNVSTLELGDSALYLCAIPLPDKRSSYNEQFFGPGTRLTVL.

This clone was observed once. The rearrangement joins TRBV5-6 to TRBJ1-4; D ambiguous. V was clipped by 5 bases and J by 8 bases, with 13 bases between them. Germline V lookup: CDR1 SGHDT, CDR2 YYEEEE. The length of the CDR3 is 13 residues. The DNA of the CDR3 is TGTGCCAGCAGTTATGGCGGAGCCGAAAAACTGTTTTTT. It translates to CASSYGGAEKLFF. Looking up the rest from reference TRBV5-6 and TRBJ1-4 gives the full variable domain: DAGVTQSPTHLIKTRGQQVTLRCSPKSGHDTVSWYQQALGQGPQFIFQYYEEEERQRGNFPDRFSGHQFPNYSSELNVNALLLGDSALYLCASSYGGAEKLFFGSGTQLSVL.

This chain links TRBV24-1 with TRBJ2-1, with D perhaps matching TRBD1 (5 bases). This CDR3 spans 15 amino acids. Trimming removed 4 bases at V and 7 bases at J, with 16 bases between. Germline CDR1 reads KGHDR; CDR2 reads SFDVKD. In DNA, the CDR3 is TGTGCCACCAGTGACCTCCTGGTAGGGGAAAATGAGCAGTTCTTC. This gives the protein CATSDLLVGENEQFF.

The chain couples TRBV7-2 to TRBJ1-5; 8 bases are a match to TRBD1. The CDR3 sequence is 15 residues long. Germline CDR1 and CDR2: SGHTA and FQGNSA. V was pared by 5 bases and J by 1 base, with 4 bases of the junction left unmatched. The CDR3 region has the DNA TGTGCCAGCAGCACCGGACAGGGAAGCAATCAGCCCCAGCATTTT. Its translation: CASSTGQGSNQPQHF.

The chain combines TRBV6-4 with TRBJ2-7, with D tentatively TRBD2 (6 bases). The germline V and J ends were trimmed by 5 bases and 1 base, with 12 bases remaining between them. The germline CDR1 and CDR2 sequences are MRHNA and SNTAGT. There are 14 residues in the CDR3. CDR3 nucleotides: TGTGCCAGCAGTTCGCACAGCGGGTCCTACGAGCAGTACTTC. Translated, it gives CASSSHSGSYEQYF.

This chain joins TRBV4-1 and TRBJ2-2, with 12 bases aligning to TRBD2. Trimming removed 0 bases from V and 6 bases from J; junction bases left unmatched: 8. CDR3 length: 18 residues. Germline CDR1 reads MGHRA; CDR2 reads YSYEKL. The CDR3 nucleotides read TGCGCCAGCAGCCAAGATTTACTAGCGGGAGGTAAGGCCGGGGAGCTGTTTTTT. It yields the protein CASSQDLLAGGKAGELFF.

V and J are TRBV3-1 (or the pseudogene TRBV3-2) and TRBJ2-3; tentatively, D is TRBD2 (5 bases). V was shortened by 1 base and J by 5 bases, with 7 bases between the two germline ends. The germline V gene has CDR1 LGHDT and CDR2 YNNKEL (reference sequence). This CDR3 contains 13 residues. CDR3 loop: CASSQGRGDTQYF. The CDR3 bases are TGTGCCAGCAGCCAAGGACGGGGAGATACGCAGTATTTT.

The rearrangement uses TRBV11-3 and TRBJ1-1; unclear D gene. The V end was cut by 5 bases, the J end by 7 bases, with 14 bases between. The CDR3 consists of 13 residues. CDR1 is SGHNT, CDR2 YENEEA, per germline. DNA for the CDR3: TGTGCCAGCAGCGCCCGGGGTATCAGTGAAGCTTTCTTT. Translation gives CASSARGISEAFF.

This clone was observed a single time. In nucleotides, the CDR3 is TGTGCCAGCAAACCGGGACAGGAAGAAAAACTGTTTTTT. Its translation is CASKPGQEEKLFF. The chain has TRBV13 and TRBJ1-4; 8 positions match TRBD1. Trimming cost V 7 bases and J 8 bases; bases outside gene matches: 6. CDR3 size: 13 residues. Germline CDR1 and CDR2: PRHDT and FYEKMQ (reference sequence). The full variable domain, rest sourced from reference TRBV13 and TRBJ1-4, is AAGVIQSPRHLIKEKRETATLKCYPIPRHDTVYWYQQGPGQDPQFLISFYEKMQSDKGSIPDRFSAQQFSDYHSELNMSSLELGDSALYFCASKPGQEEKLFFGSGTQLSVL.